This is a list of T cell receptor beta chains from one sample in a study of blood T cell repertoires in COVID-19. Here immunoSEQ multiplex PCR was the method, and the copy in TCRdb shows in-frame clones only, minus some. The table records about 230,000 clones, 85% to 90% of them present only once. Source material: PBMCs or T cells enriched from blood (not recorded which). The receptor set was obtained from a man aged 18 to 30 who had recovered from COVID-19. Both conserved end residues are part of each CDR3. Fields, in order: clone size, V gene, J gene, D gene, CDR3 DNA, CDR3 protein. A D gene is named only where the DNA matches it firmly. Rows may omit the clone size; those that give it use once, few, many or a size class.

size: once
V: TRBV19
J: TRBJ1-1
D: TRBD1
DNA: TGTGCCAGTAGTATCAGGACAGGGTACACTGAAGCTTTCTTT
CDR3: CASSIRTGYTEAFF

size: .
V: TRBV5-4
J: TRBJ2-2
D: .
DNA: TGTGCCAGCTTAAGGGCAGGGGACACCGGGGAGCTGTTTTTT
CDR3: CASLRAGDTGELFF

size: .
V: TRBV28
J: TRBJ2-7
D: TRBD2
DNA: TGTGCCAGCAGTATTACTAGCGGAACCTACGAGCAGTACTTC
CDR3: CASSITSGTYEQYF

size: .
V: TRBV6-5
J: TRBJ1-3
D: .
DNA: TGTGCCACCAGGGTCTCAGGGTCTGGAAACACCATATATTTT
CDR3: CATRVSGSGNTIYF

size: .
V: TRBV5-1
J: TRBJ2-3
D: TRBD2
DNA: TGCGCCAGCAGCTCGGGGGGACTAGTGAGCACAGATACGCAGTATTTT
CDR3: CASSSGGLVSTDTQYF

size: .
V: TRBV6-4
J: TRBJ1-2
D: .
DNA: TGTGCCAGCAGTGACCAGGGGCTCGGCTACACCTTC
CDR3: CASSDQGLGYTF

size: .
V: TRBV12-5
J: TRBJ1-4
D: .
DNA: TGTGCTAGTGGTTTGGACGCCCGGGAAAAACTGTTTTTT
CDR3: CASGLDAREKLFF

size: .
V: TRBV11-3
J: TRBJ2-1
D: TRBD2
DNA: TGTGCCAGCAGCTCCTTAGCGGGGGCCTACAATGAGCAGTTCTTC
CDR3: CASSSLAGAYNEQFF

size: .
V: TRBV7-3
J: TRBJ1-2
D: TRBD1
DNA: TGTGCCAGCAGCTTGGGGACAGGGAGTTATTTGGATGGCTACACCTTC
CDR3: CASSLGTGSYLDGYTF

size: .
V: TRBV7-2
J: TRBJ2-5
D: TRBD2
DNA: TGTGCCAGCAGCTTCCAGGGGACTAGCGGGACCCTATTCCGGGAGACCCAGTACTTC
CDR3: CASSFQGTSGTLFRETQYF

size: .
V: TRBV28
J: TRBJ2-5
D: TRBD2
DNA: TGTGCCAGCAGTTTAGTAGCGGGAGGGCCGGGAGAGACCCAGTACTTC
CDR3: CASSLVAGGPGETQYF

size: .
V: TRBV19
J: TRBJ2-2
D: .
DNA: TGTGCCAGTAGTGTTACAGGGACCGGGGAGCTGTTTTTT
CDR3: CASSVTGTGELFF

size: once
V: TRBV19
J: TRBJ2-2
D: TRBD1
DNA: TGTGCCAGTAGCGTCACAGGGGTCACCGGGGAGCTGTTTTTT
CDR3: CASSVTGVTGELFF

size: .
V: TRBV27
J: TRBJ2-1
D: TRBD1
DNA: TGTGCCAGCAGGATACAGGGGATTTACAATGAGCAGTTCTTC
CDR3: CASRIQGIYNEQFF

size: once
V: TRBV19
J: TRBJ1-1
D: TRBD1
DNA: TGTGCCAGTACAATGGCGTGGACAGGGGACACTGAAGCTTTCTTT
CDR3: CASTMAWTGDTEAFF

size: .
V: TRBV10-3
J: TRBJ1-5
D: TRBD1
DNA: TGTGCCATCAGTGACAGGGGGGATCAGCCCCAGCATTTT
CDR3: CAISDRGDQPQHF

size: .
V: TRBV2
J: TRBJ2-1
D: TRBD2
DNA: TGTGCCAGCAGGGCCCTAGCGGCGGTCTCCAACTTGTGGAATGAGCAGTTCTTC
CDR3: CASRALAAVSNLWNEQFF

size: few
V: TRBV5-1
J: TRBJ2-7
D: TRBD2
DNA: TGCGCCAGCAGCCCCACCGGGACTAGTACTTACGAGCAGTACTTC
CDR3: CASSPTGTSTYEQYF

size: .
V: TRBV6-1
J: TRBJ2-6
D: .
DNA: TGTGCCAGCAGTGAACAAGTAGCTGGGGCCAACGTCCTGACTTTC
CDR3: CASSEQVAGANVLTF

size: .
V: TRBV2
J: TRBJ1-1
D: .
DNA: TGTGCCAGCATCTCGGCAGGGCCAATGAACACTGAAGCTTTCTTT
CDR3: CASISAGPMNTEAFF

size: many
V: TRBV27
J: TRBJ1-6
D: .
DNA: TGTGCCAGCAGCCCTGACCAGGCGTCTAATTCACCCCTCCACTTT
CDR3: CASSPDQASNSPLHF

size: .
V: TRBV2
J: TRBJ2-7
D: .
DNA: TGTGCCAGCATTGAGGTTAGCTCCTACGAGCAGTACTTC
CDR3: CASIEVSSYEQYF

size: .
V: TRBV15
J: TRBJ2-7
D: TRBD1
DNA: TGTGCCACCAGCAGAGATCGGACAGGGGGGATCGAGCAGTACTTC
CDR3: CATSRDRTGGIEQYF

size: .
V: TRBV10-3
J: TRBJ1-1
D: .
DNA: TGTGCCATCAGATCGGACAGAAACACTGAAGCTTTCTTT
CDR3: CAIRSDRNTEAFF

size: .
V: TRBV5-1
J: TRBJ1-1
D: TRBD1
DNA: TGCGCCAGCAGCTGGGGACAGGGTACCACTGAAGCTTTCTTT
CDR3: CASSWGQGTTEAFF

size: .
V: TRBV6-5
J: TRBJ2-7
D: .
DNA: TGTGCCAGCAGTTATAGCCGACGGATGGAGCAGTACTTC
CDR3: CASSYSRRMEQYF

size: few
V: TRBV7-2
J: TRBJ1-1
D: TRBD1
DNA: TGTGCCAGCAGCTCAGGTAGACAGGGAACGAACACTGAAGCTTTCTTT
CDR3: CASSSGRQGTNTEAFF

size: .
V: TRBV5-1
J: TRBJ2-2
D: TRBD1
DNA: TGCGCCAGCAGCCCACGCACAGGGGGCAAGAACACCGGGGAGCTGTTTTTT
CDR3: CASSPRTGGKNTGELFF

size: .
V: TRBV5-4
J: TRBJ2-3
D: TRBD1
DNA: TGTGCCAGCAGCACCACTTTCGGACAGGCAGATACGCAGTATTTT
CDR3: CASSTTFGQADTQYF

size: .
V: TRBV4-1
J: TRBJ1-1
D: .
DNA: TGCGCCGTCAAGAGACAGTGGTTTGGCGAAGCTTTCTTT
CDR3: CAVKRQWFGEAFF

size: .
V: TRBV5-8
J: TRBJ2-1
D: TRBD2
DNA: TGTGCCAGCCCCTCGGCGGGGGGTTCCTACAATGAGCAGTTCTTC
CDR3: CASPSAGGSYNEQFF

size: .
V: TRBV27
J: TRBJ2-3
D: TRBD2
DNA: TGTGCCAGCAGTTTTAGCGGGAGGGCCTTTATCACAGATACGCAGTATTTT
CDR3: CASSFSGRAFITDTQYF

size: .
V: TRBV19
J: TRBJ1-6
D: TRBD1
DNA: TGTGCCAGTAGTATAACCCAGGGGGCGTTTTCACCCCTCCACTTT
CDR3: CASSITQGAFSPLHF

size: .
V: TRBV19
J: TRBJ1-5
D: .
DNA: TGTGCCAGTAGTACCCTAACCGCAGGGAATCAGCCCCAGCATTTT
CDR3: CASSTLTAGNQPQHF

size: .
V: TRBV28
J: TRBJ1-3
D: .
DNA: TGTGCCAGCAGTTTGCGGACAGCCGCTGGAAACACCATATATTTT
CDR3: CASSLRTAAGNTIYF

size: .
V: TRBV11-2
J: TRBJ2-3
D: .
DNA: TGTGCCAGCAGCTTAGTGGGGGCGGGGGCCAACGATACGCAGTATTTT
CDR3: CASSLVGAGANDTQYF

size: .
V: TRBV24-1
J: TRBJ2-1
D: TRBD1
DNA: TGTGCCACCAGTGATATATGGACAGGGAACTACAATGAGCAGTTCTTC
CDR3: CATSDIWTGNYNEQFF

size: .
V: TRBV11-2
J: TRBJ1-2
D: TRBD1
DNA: TGTGCCAGCAGCTTAGATGGGGGGGACAGGAGATTCATAAGGAGTGGCTACACCTTC
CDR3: CASSLDGGDRRFIRSGYTF

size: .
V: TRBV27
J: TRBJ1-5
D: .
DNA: TGTGCCAGCAGCCCGTTGGCCCCTTTTAATCAGCCCCAGCATTTT
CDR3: CASSPLAPFNQPQHF

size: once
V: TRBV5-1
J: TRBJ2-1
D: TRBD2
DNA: TGCGCCAGCAGCTTTAGCGGGAGAAAGGATGAGCAGTTCTTC
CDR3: CASSFSGRKDEQFF

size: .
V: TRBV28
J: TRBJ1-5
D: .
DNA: TGTGCCAGCAGTTCCCCCGCGGCGGGCAATCAGCCCCAGCATTTT
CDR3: CASSSPAAGNQPQHF

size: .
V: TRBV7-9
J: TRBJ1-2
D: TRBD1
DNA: TGTGCCAGCAGCCAACGGGGACAGGGATTCGGCGACTATGGCTACACCTTC
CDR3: CASSQRGQGFGDYGYTF

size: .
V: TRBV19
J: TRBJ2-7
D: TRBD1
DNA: TGTGCCAGTAGTCACCCCGGGACAGGGATATACGAGCAGTACTTC
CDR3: CASSHPGTGIYEQYF

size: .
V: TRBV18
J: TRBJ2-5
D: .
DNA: TGTGCCAGCTCACCTAGAGAGTACCAAGAGACCCAGTACTTC
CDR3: CASSPREYQETQYF

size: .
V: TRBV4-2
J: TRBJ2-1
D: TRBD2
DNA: TGTGCCAGCAGCCAAGTATCAAGCGGGGGCCTGAATGAGCAGTTCTTC
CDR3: CASSQVSSGGLNEQFF